This TCR beta chain was recovered during a study of T cells in Graves' hyperthyroidism and ophthalmopathy. Study-level results: Stable hyperthyroidism and ophthalmopathy were separated using 13 V-J signatures.

Disease lasting under 3 months, a NOSPECS grade of at least 4, and a Clinical Activity Score of at least 3 were features of the ophthalmopathy patients. Patients were excluded for uncontrolled infection, other autoimmune disease, pregnancy or lactation. Amplified TCR beta CDR3 regions derived from RNA transcripts. First-round RT-PCR of the TCR CDR3 relied on the HTBI primer set. TCRdb re-analysed the multiplex PCR reads in MiXCR, keeping a single row per CDR3 protein. The repertoire holds about 350,000 distinct CDR3 sequences, less than 20% seen once, with about 14% in the top ten. This clonotype was observed at least ten times. The antigen remains unidentified. The TCR was taken from a woman in her 40s with Graves' ophthalmopathy. The specimen sequenced was blood.

DNA of the CDR3: TGTGCCAGCAGCCACGTCGAGCAGTACTTC. It specifies CASSHVEQYF. The genes are TRBV6-2 or TRBV6-3 and TRBJ2-7; D not certain. Germline assignment: CDR1 MNHEY and CDR2 SVGEGT. V gave up 6 bases and J gave up 6 bases, with 6 bases separating them. This CDR3 has 10 residues.